The next 20 T cell receptor beta chains were all read from a single sample in a study of shared clonotypes between healthy human individuals. Method: immunoSEQ multiplex PCR; TCRdb's copy keeps in-frame clones and lacks some. The table includes 2 million or so clones, 95% detected once. Sequencing input: naive CD4+ T cells sorted from blood. Subset indicated: CD45RA+ positively selected. The origin of the receptors is a man aged 18 to 35 in good health.

The gene calls are TRBV27 and TRBJ1-1, with 9 bases matching TRBD1. The CDR3 sequence is 16 residues long. Unmatched junction bases numbered 14, after V lost 8 bases and J lost 4 bases. Per germline, CDR1 MNHEY and CDR2 SMNVEV (reference sequence). The CDR3 DNA reads TGTGCCAGCCTACAGGGGGCTGGGGTGGCGGCCACTGAAGCTTTCTTT. It specifies CASLQGAGVAATEAFF.

The J gene is TRBJ2-3, the V gene TRBV5-1; 8 bases line up with TRBD2. The CDR3 extends over 16 amino acids. The junction had 9 bases not matched to a gene; V was cut back by 3 bases and J by 3 bases. Per the germline V gene, CDR1 is SGHRS and CDR2 is YFSETQ. The CDR3 nucleotides read TGCGCCAGCAGCTCGGGGGGGCGCGGGTTAACAGATACGCAGTATTTT. It specifies CASSSGGRGLTDTQYF.

V is TRBV7-2 and J is TRBJ1-4, with 9 bases that match TRBD1. CDR3 length equals 15 residues. Germline CDR1 SGHTA, CDR2 FQGNSA. Germline trimming cut 4 bases from V and 7 bases from J; bases unmatched to any gene: 7. For the CDR3, the DNA is TGTGCCAGCAGCTCGGGACAGGGTATCGGTGAAAAACTGTTTTTT. It translates to CASSSGQGIGEKLFF.

This chain joins TRBV10-3 and TRBJ2-2, with D perhaps matching TRBD2 (5 bases). The V gene lost 4 bases and the J gene lost 3 bases, with 9 bases spanning the gap. Germline assignment: CDR1 ENHRY and CDR2 SYGVKD. This CDR3 is 14 amino acids long. The CDR3 is CAISGSGYTGELFF. In DNA form, the CDR3 reads TGTGCCATCAGTGGATCGGGGTACACCGGGGAGCTGTTTTTT.

This clone came up a few times. The CDR3, as DNA: TGTGCCAGCAGTTGGGACAGGGGATACGAGCAGTACTTC. This codes for CASSWDRGYEQYF. This rearrangement joins TRBV6-1 to TRBJ2-7, with TRBD1 identical over 10 bases. Germline CDR1 is MNHNS and CDR2 is SASEGT. CDR3 length equals 13 residues. The ends lost 5 bases at V and 4 bases at J; junction bases unmatched: 2.

This chain uses TRBV11-2 with TRBJ2-7, with unresolved D. Germline CDR1 is SGHAT and CDR2 is FQNNGV. This CDR3 spans 15 amino acids. The germline V and J ends were trimmed by 0 bases and 0 bases, with 9 bases remaining between them. CDR3 protein: CASSLELGNSYEQYF. CDR3 nucleotides: TGTGCCAGCAGCTTAGAACTTGGTAACTCCTACGAGCAGTACTTC.

The rearrangement joins TRBV9 to TRBJ2-5; D gene uncertain. This CDR3 comprises 12 residues. Trimming stripped 4 bases from V and 5 bases from J, with 9 bases between. Germline V gene lookup returns CDR1 SGDLS and CDR2 YYNGEE. CDR3 sequence reads: CASSPGMETQYF. In DNA form, the CDR3 reads TGTGCCAGCAGCCCCGGTATGGAGACCCAGTACTTC. The full variable domain, rest sourced from reference TRBV9 and TRBJ2-5, is DSGVTQTPKHLITATGQRVTLRCSPRSGDLSVYWYQQSLDQGLQFLIQYYNGEERAKGNILERFSAQQFPDLHSELNLSSLELGDSALYFCASSPGMETQYFGPGTRLLVL.

The chain uses TRBV4-1 and TRBJ1-3, with D possibly matching TRBD1 (5 bases). Trimming removed 0 bases from V and 0 bases from J, with 9 bases in between. Germline V CDR1 and CDR2: MGHRA, YSYEKL. The CDR3 consists of 16 residues. The CDR3 is CASSQDPGSSGNTIYF. For the CDR3, the DNA is TGCGCCAGCAGCCAAGACCCAGGGAGCTCTGGAAACACCATATATTTT.

The chain couples TRBV6-1 to TRBJ1-6; 7 positions match TRBD1. Germline V gene data show CDR1 as MNHNS and CDR2 as SASEGT. With 2 bases clipped from V and 14 bases from J, the junction kept 9 bases outside the gene matches. The CDR3 length is 14 residues. The CDR3 region has the DNA TGTGCCAGCAGTGAAAGTCTCAGGGGGGGGGCCCTCCACTTT. Protein product: CASSESLRGGALHF.

This clone appeared once. For the CDR3, the DNA is TGTGCCAGCAGCCAAGAACGGACAACGAACACCGGGGAGCTGTTTTTT. Translated: CASSQERTTNTGELFF. The J gene is TRBJ2-2, the V gene TRBV14; D is possibly TRBD1 (5 bases). Germline V gene data show CDR1 as SGHDN and CDR2 as FVKESK. The V end was cut by 0 bases, the J end by 0 bases, with 8 bases between. The CDR3 loop spans 16 amino acids. Supplemented by reference TRBV14 and TRBJ2-2, the full variable domain reads EAGVTQFPSHSVIEKGQTVTLRCDPISGHDNLYWYRRVMGKEIKFLLHFVKESKQDESGMPNNRFLAERTGGTYSTLKVQPAELEDSGVYFCASSQERTTNTGELFFGEGSRLTVL.

The chain carries TRBV15 and TRBJ1-2; TRBD1 aligns across 12 bases. V shed 3 bases and J 7 bases; nucleotides not matched to a gene: 6. Germline V gene data show CDR1 as LNHNV and CDR2 as YYDKDF (reference sequence). The CDR3 spans 15 residues. This CDR3 reads CATSSGGQGAGGYTF. The DNA of the CDR3 is TGTGCCACCAGCAGTGGGGGACAGGGGGCCGGTGGCTACACCTTC.

About this clone: Other DNA sequences from this sample encode an identical CDR3 as well. CDR3 in amino acids: CASSIGRQNTEAFF. The DNA for the CDR3 is TGTGCCAGTAGTATCGGTCGACAAAACACTGAAGCTTTCTTT. The genes are TRBV19 and TRBJ1-1; D unresolved. V lost 3 bases to trimming and J lost 2 bases, with 10 bases between them. This CDR3 is built from 14 residues. Germline V gives CDR1 LNHDA, CDR2 SQIVND (reference sequence).

This rearrangement joins TRBV10-3 to TRBJ1-2; a weak D match, TRBD1 (6 bases). Germline CDR1 ENHRY, CDR2 SYGVKD. V was pared by 3 bases and J by 4 bases, with 12 bases between. CDR3 length: 14 amino acids. DNA of the CDR3: TGTGCCATCAGTGATTCCGCAGGGGTCTATGGCTACACCTTC. Its protein is CAISDSAGVYGYTF.

A word on this clone: This CDR3 is also generated by other DNA sequences in the sample. This rearrangement joins TRBV5-1 to TRBJ2-7, with a tentative D call TRBD2 (5 bases). The ends were cut back, 0 bases at V and 2 bases at J, with 9 bases in the middle. This CDR3 is 14 amino acids long. Germline V gives CDR1 SGHRS, CDR2 YFSETQ. This chain's CDR3 is CASSLGAGTYEQYF. In nucleotides, the CDR3 is TGCGCCAGCAGCTTGGGGGCCGGGACCTACGAGCAGTACTTC.

In the case of this clone: Other DNA sequences within the sample encode an identical CDR3. The genes are TRBV5-1 and TRBJ2-3, with TRBD2 matching over 7 bases. The length of the CDR3 is 14 residues. Germline CDR1 and CDR2: SGHRS and YFSETQ. V gave up 1 base and J gave up 6 bases; unmatched junction bases: 5. This CDR3 reads CASSLLGRVDTQYF. In DNA form, the CDR3 reads TGCGCCAGCAGCTTGTTAGGGAGGGTCGATACGCAGTATTTT.

The rearrangement uses TRBV5-1 and TRBJ1-2; the D gene is possibly TRBD1 (6 bases). Germline V lookup: CDR1 SGHRS, CDR2 YFSETQ. V lost 4 bases to trimming and J lost 4 bases, with 20 bases between them. The CDR3 covers 16 residues. CDR3 DNA sequence: TGCGCCAGCAGCCCTGGACCCCCGGACAGCTTCTATGGCTACACCTTC. It translates to CASSPGPPDSFYGYTF.

The chain joins TRBV14 to TRBJ2-7, with 10 nucleotides matching TRBD2. Trimming at V came to 4 bases and at J to 0 bases, leaving 6 bases not matched to a gene. The germline V gene has CDR1 SGHDN and CDR2 FVKESK. The CDR3 is made up of 16 amino acids. CDR3 residues: CASSRGLADLSYEQYF. CDR3 coding DNA: TGTGCCAGCAGCCGCGGACTAGCGGACCTCTCCTACGAGCAGTACTTC. Using reference TRBV14 and TRBJ2-7 for the parts outside the CDR3, the full variable domain is EAGVTQFPSHSVIEKGQTVTLRCDPISGHDNLYWYRRVMGKEIKFLLHFVKESKQDESGMPNNRFLAERTGGTYSTLKVQPAELEDSGVYFCASSRGLADLSYEQYFGPGTRLTVT.

This chain uses TRBV18 with TRBJ2-7, with TRBD1 matching 7 bases. Germline CDR1 reads KGHSH; CDR2 reads LQKENI. With 6 bases clipped from V and 6 bases from J, the junction kept 14 bases outside the gene matches. The CDR3 loop spans 15 amino acids. The CDR3 is CASSAGTASVGEQYF. The CDR3, as DNA: TGTGCCAGCTCGGCTGGGACAGCCTCGGTGGGCGAGCAGTACTTC.

The chain couples TRBV18 to TRBJ1-1; 9 bases agree with TRBD1. After removal of 3 bases from V and 4 bases from J, the junction contained 9 bases not matched to a gene. In germline, CDR1 is KGHSH, CDR2 LQKENI. There are 16 residues in the CDR3. CDR3 protein: CASSPNLQGASTEAFF. The CDR3 DNA sequence: TGTGCCAGCTCACCCAACCTACAGGGGGCGAGCACTGAAGCTTTCTTT.

This clone was recorded once. The V gene is TRBV4-1, the J gene TRBJ2-3, with D unresolved. Germline assignment: CDR1 MGHRA and CDR2 YSYEKL. The CDR3 sequence is 16 residues long. V lost 1 base and J 2 bases, leaving 13 bases between the germline ends. In nucleotides, the CDR3 is TGCGCCAGCAGCCAAGGCGTGGCACAGACCACAGATACGCAGTATTTT. Translation gives CASSQGVAQTTDTQYF.